This T cell receptor (beta chain) was sequenced for a study of T cell responses to AZD1222 COVID-19 vaccine. There are 15 residues in the CDR3. V lost 7 bases and J lost 2; bases outside the gene matches: 6. CDR1 ENHRY and CDR2 SYGVKD come from the germline V gene. Sequencing was performed with immunoSEQ multiplex PCR; in TCRdb, only in-frame clones are kept and a portion is missing. The table lists 250,000 to 300,000 clones, 94% of them singletons. Regarding the study as a whole: Baseline serostatus was positive in only a handful of AZD1222 recipients.

On this clone: Its specificity is not known.

This TCR derives from an adult who received the AZD1222 COVID-19 vaccine. The chain has TRBV10-3 and TRBJ2-2; 8 bases are shared with TRBD1. The source was peripheral blood, collected 28 days after the second AZD1222 dose. CDR3 sequence reads: CAITQTGVNTGELFF. In DNA form, the CDR3 reads TGTGCCATCACCCAGACAGGGGTAAACACCGGGGAGCTGTTTTTT.